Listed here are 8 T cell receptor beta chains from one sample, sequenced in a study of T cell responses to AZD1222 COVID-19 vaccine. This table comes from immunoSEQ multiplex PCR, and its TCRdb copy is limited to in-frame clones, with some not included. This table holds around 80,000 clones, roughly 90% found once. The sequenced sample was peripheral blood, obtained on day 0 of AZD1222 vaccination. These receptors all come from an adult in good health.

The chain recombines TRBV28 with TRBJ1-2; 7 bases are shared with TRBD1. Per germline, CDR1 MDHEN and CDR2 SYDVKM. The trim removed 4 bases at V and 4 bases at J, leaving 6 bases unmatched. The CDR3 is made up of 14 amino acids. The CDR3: CASSSDRESYGYTF. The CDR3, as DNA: TGTGCCAGCAGTTCCGACAGGGAAAGCTATGGCTACACCTTC.

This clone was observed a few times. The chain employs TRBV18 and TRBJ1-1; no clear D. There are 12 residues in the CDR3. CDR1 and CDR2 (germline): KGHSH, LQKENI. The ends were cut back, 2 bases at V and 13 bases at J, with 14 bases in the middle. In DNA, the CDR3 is TGTGCCAGCTCACCAAGGGTAGGGTACGATTTCTTT. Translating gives CASSPRVGYDFF. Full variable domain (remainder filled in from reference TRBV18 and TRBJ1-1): NAGVMQNPRHLVRRRGQEARLRCSPMKGHSHVYWYRQLPEEGLKFMVYLQKENIIDESGMPKERFSAEFPKEGPSILRIQQVVRGDSAAYFCASSPRVGYDFFGQGTRLTVV.

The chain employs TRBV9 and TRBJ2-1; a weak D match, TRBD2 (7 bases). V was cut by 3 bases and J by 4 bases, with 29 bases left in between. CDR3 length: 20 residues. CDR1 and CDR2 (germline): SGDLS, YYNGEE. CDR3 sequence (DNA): TGTGCCAGCAGCGCAAACAAAAACCAGAACAGGGAGGGTGGGTACAATGAGCAGTTCTTC. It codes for CASSANKNQNREGGYNEQFF.

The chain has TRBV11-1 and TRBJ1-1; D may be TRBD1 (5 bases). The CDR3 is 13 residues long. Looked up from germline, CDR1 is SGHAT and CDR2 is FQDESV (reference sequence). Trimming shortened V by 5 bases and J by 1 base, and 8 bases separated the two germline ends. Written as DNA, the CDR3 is TGTGCCAGCAGCCCGGGGGGGAACACTGAAGCTTTCTTT. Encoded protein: CASSPGGNTEAFF. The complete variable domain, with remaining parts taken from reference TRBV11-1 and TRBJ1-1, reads EAEVAQSPRYKITEKSQAVAFWCDPISGHATLYWYRQILGQGPELLVQFQDESVVDDSQLPKDRFSAERLKGVDSTLKIQPAELGDSAMYLCASSPGGNTEAFFGQGTRLTVV.

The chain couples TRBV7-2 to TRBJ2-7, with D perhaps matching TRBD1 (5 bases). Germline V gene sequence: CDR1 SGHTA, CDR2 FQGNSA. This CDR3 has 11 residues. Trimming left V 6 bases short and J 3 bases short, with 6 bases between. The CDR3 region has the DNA TGTGCCAGCAGTAGGGGCTACGAGCAGTACTTC. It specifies CASSRGYEQYF. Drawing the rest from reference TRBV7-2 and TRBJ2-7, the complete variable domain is GAGVSQSPSNKVTEKGKDVELRCDPISGHTALYWYRQSLGQGLEFLIYFQGNSAPDKSGLPSDRFSAERTGGSVSTLTIQRTQQEDSAVYLCASSRGYEQYFGPGTRLTVT.

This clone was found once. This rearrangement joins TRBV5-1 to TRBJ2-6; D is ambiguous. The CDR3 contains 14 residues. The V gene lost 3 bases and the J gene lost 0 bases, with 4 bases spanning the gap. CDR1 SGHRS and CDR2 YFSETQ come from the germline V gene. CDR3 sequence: CASSSGSGANVLTF. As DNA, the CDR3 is TGCGCCAGCAGCTCCGGCTCTGGGGCCAACGTCCTGACTTTC.

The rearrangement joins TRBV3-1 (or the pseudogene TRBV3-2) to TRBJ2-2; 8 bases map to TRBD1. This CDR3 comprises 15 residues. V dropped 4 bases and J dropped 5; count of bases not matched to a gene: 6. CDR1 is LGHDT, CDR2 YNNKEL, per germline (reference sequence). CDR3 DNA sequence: TGTGCCAGCAGCCTCCTTACAGGGGGGACCGGGGAGCTGTTTTTT. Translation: CASSLLTGGTGELFF.

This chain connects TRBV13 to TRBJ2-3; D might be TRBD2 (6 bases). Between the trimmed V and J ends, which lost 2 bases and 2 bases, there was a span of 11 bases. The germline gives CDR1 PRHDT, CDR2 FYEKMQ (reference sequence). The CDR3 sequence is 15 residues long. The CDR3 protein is CASSLTSSDTDTQYF. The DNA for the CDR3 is TGTGCCAGCAGCTTAACTTCTAGCGACACAGATACGCAGTATTTT.